The rows below give T cell receptor beta chains drawn from one sample of a study of beta chain features in type 1 diabetes. Produced via immunoSEQ multiplex PCR; TCRdb's table is partial and in-frame only. The sample gives 250,000 to 350,000 clones, 9.5% to 11% of which show up once; about 0.015% is in the top ten. The sequencing sample was made of naive CD4+ T cells from blood. The receptors were sampled from a young woman in good health. Both conserved end residues are part of each CDR3. Fields, in order: V gene, D gene, J gene, clone size, CDR3 protein, CDR3 DNA. A D gene is named only where the DNA matches it firmly. Not all rows give a size; the values are once, few, many and, for expanded clones, a class.

>TRBV19|TRBD2|TRBJ2-3|.
CASSIWSAGDSDTQYF
TGTGCCAGTAGTATATGGTCAGCGGGAGATTCAGATACGCAGTATTTT
>TRBV9|TRBD2|TRBJ2-1|few
CASSSGLAGAHEQFF
TGTGCCAGCAGCTCCGGACTAGCGGGAGCTCATGAGCAGTTCTTC
>TRBV5-1|.|TRBJ2-1|.
CASSLALRGSYNEQFF
TGCGCCAGCAGCTTGGCGCTCAGGGGCTCCTACAATGAGCAGTTCTTC
>TRBV19|.|TRBJ2-7|.
CASRAGQSYEQYF
TGTGCCAGTAGGGCGGGGCAGTCCTACGAGCAGTACTTC
>TRBV15|TRBD2|TRBJ2-3|.
CATSGGRAGDTQYF
TGTGCCACCAGCGGCGGGAGGGCCGGGGATACGCAGTATTTT
>TRBV18|.|TRBJ2-2|.
CASSPRGTSNTGELFF
TGTGCCAGCTCACCACGAGGGACATCGAACACCGGGGAGCTGTTTTTT
>TRBV27|.|TRBJ2-5|few
CASSYLGGRETQYF
TGTGCCAGCAGTTACCTCGGGGGGCGAGAGACCCAGTACTTC
>TRBV21-1|.|TRBJ1-2|few
CASSLLLPRRSNYGYTF
TGTGCCAGCAGTCTACTCCTCCCTCGACGGAGTAACTATGGCTACACCTTC
>TRBV5-4|.|TRBJ2-1|.
CASSLSSGTYNEQFF
TGTGCCAGCAGCTTGTCCAGCGGAACGTACAATGAGCAGTTCTTC
>TRBV15|TRBD1|TRBJ2-1|few
CATSSRQGHNEQFF
TGTGCCACCAGCAGTAGACAGGGTCACAATGAGCAGTTCTTC
>TRBV7-3|TRBD1|TRBJ1-1|few
CASSPGQGRGAFF
TGTGCCAGCAGCCCGGGACAGGGGCGGGGAGCTTTCTTT
>TRBV7-9|.|TRBJ1-1|.
CASSPPRGDTEAFF
TGTGCCAGCAGCCCGCCCAGGGGCGACACTGAAGCTTTCTTT
>TRBV7-2|.|TRBJ1-1|few
CASSQVNTEAFF
TGTGCCAGCTCCCAGGTGAACACTGAAGCTTTCTTT
>TRBV23-1|.|TRBJ2-2|.
CASTEGPEDTGELFF
TGCGCCAGCACGGAGGGACCCGAGGACACCGGGGAGCTGTTTTTT
>TRBV4-3|TRBD2|TRBJ2-5|few
CASSQGVGLAGFGETQYF
TGCGCCAGCAGCCAAGGGGTGGGACTAGCGGGCTTCGGAGAGACCCAGTACTTC
>TRBV5-4|.|TRBJ2-5|few
CASSLPGSQETQYF
TGTGCCAGCAGCTTGCCAGGGTCTCAAGAGACCCAGTACTTC
>TRBV18|.|TRBJ2-1|few
CASSPLTGVGNEQFF
TGTGCCAGCTCACCACTGACGGGAGTTGGAAATGAGCAGTTCTTC
>TRBV15|TRBD1|TRBJ1-5|few
CATSSGQVNQPQHF
TGTGCCACCAGCTCGGGACAGGTCAATCAGCCCCAGCATTTT
>TRBV28|.|TRBJ2-7|few
CASSGQPTYEQYF
TGTGCCAGCAGTGGACAGCCAACCTACGAGCAGTACTTC
>TRBV7-2|TRBD1|TRBJ1-3|few
CASSSQTGSGNTIYF
TGTGCCAGCAGTTCTCAGACAGGGTCTGGAAACACCATATATTTT
>TRBV11-3|TRBD2|TRBJ2-3|.
CASSPGTSGGTDTQYF
TGTGCCAGCAGCCCCGGGACTAGCGGGGGCACAGATACGCAGTATTTT
>TRBV7-2|TRBD2|TRBJ2-1|few
CASSPGLATYNEQFF
TGTGCCAGCAGCCCCGGACTAGCGACATACAATGAGCAGTTCTTC
>TRBV27|TRBD1|TRBJ2-7|.
CASSSPGQGSYEQYF
TGTGCCAGCAGTTCGCCGGGACAGGGCTCCTACGAGCAGTACTTC
>TRBV5-6|TRBD1|TRBJ1-5|few
CASSLRDRINQPQHF
TGTGCCAGCAGCCTTCGGGACAGAATCAATCAGCCCCAGCATTTT
>TRBV6-5|.|TRBJ1-5|.
CASSYRGPDSNQPQHF
TGTGCCAGCAGTTACCGGGGTCCGGATAGCAATCAGCCCCAGCATTTT
>TRBV7-3|TRBD2|TRBJ2-1|.
CASSPRESPYNEQFF
TGTGCCAGCAGCCCGCGGGAGTCGCCCTACAATGAGCAGTTCTTC
>TRBV5-1|.|TRBJ2-5|.
CASSGTTEETQYF
TGCGCCAGCAGCGGGACAACTGAAGAGACCCAGTACTTC
>TRBV7-3|.|TRBJ2-1|.
CASSLDPSDEQFF
TGTGCCAGCAGCTTAGATCCCTCGGATGAGCAGTTCTTC
>TRBV29-1|TRBD2|TRBJ2-7|few
CSVPREGGRAYEQYF
TGCAGCGTTCCGAGGGAAGGCGGGAGGGCCTACGAGCAGTACTTC
>TRBV18|.|TRBJ1-1|few
CASSPQTVTNTEAFF
TGTGCCAGCTCACCACAGACAGTTACGAACACTGAAGCTTTCTTT
>TRBV7-2|.|TRBJ2-1|.
CASSPAGGYNEQFF
TGTGCCAGCAGCCCAGCAGGTGGGTACAATGAGCAGTTCTTC
>TRBV28|.|TRBJ1-5|.
CASSPPSQPQHF
TGTGCCAGCAGCCCCCCCTCTCAGCCCCAGCATTTT
>TRBV15|TRBD1|TRBJ1-6|.
CATSRYDRVDSPLHF
TGTGCCACCAGCAGATATGACAGGGTGGATTCACCCCTCCACTTT
>TRBV30|TRBD1|TRBJ1-5|once
CAWSNNRGGRSNQPQHF
TGTGCCTGGAGTAACAACAGGGGAGGAAGATCCAATCAGCCCCAGCATTTT
>TRBV27|.|TRBJ2-1|few
CASRRFLPNEQFF
TGTGCCAGCCGGAGATTCCTACCGAATGAGCAGTTCTTC
>TRBV4-3|.|TRBJ2-1|.
CASSQDLVRGLADQLYNEQFF
TGCGCCAGCAGCCAAGATCTAGTCAGGGGGCTAGCGGACCAACTATACAATGAGCAGTTCTTC
>TRBV29-1|TRBD2|TRBJ2-1|few
CSADSGREQFF
TGCAGCGCCGACAGCGGGAGGGAGCAGTTCTTC
>TRBV7-3|TRBD2|TRBJ2-3|.
CASSYTSGRGVDTQYF
TGTGCCAGCAGCTATACTAGCGGGAGAGGGGTAGATACGCAGTATTTT
>TRBV2|TRBD2|TRBJ2-1|.
CASSADSGRDRFF
TGTGCCAGCAGTGCGGACAGCGGGAGGGATCGGTTCTTC
>TRBV7-9|TRBD2|TRBJ2-5|.
CASSLGRREGETQYF
TGTGCCAGCAGCTTAGGGCGTCGGGAGGGGGAGACCCAGTACTTC
>TRBV2|.|TRBJ1-1|.
CASGRRTNTEAFF
TGTGCCAGCGGGAGACGGACGAACACTGAAGCTTTCTTT
>TRBV11-2|TRBD2|TRBJ2-1|few
CASSQGQREGTYNEQFF
TGTGCCAGCAGCCAAGGGCAGCGGGAGGGCACCTACAATGAGCAGTTCTTC
>TRBV25-1|.|TRBJ1-4|few
CASKLATNEKLFF
TGTGCCAGCAAGCTTGCAACTAATGAAAAACTGTTTTTT
>TRBV11-3|.|TRBJ2-3|.
CASSAGISTDTQYF
TGTGCCAGCAGCGCAGGGATTAGCACAGATACGCAGTATTTT
>TRBV19|TRBD2|TRBJ2-7|.
CASSTISGTSGTYEQYF
TGTGCCAGTAGTACAATTTCCGGGACTAGCGGAACCTACGAGCAGTACTTC
>TRBV28|TRBD1|TRBJ2-1|few
CASRLGQDNEQFF
TGTGCCAGCCGACTTGGACAGGACAATGAGCAGTTCTTC
>TRBV19|TRBD1|TRBJ2-5|few
CASSTLTGGDETQYF
TGTGCCAGTAGTACCTTGACAGGGGGCGACGAGACCCAGTACTTC
>TRBV7-9|TRBD2|TRBJ2-7|.
CASSLVGSGTSGRGEQYF
TGTGCCAGCAGCTTAGTGGGGTCCGGGACTAGCGGGAGAGGCGAGCAGTACTTC
>TRBV30|.|TRBJ2-2|few
CAWSVPRQYTGELFF
TGTGCCTGGAGTGTCCCCCGACAGTACACCGGGGAGCTGTTTTTT
>TRBV7-2|.|TRBJ2-3|few
CASSLVAVTDTQYF
TGTGCCAGCAGCTTAGTGGCAGTGACAGATACGCAGTATTTT
>TRBV6-5|TRBD1|TRBJ2-7|few
CASSYSGGDSYEQYF
TGTGCCAGCAGTTACTCAGGGGGCGACTCCTACGAGCAGTACTTC